Shown below are 25 T cell receptor beta chains from a single sample sequenced in a study of cytomegalovirus exposure and HLA in healthy donors. Primers included in the PCR were 60 Vbeta and 13 Jbeta primers. The table came from immunoSEQ multiplex PCR; TCRdb's copy has only in-frame clones and leaves some out. The data show under 200,000 clones, roughly nine tenths seen once. Sequencing was done on a sample of PBMCs. These receptors came from a boy under 10 years old in good health and CMV-seronegative.

The J gene is TRBJ2-5, the V gene TRBV9, with TRBD2 matching over 7 bases. Germline trimming cut 0 bases from V and 1 base from J; bases unmatched to any gene: 0. The CDR3 contains 14 residues. From germline, CDR1 is SGDLS and CDR2 YYNGEE. CDR3 amino acids: CASSVGTSQETQYF. The CDR3, as DNA: TGTGCCAGCAGCGTAGGGACTAGCCAAGAGACCCAGTACTTC.

In its sample, this clone was seen once. This chain uses TRBV28 with TRBJ1-2; TRBD1 matches at 7 bases. CDR1 is MDHEN, CDR2 SYDVKM, per germline. After removal of 2 bases from V and 9 bases from J, the junction contained 6 bases not matched to a gene. The CDR3 has 13 amino acids. This CDR3 reads CASSLKGAWRYTF. CDR3 coding DNA: TGTGCCAGCAGTTTAAAGGGGGCCTGGCGCTACACCTTC.

In its sample, this clone was seen once. V and J are TRBV6-1 and TRBJ1-2; 7 bases map to TRBD1. Losses at the gene ends were 6 bases for V and 6 bases for J; bases not matched to a gene: 7. CDR1 and CDR2 from the germline V gene are MNHNS and SASEGT. This CDR3 spans 13 amino acids. The CDR3 is CASRHRGSDGYTF. The DNA for the CDR3 is TGTGCCAGCAGACACAGGGGCTCCGATGGCTACACCTTC.

CDR3 loop: CAWTLGGLLNEKLFF. As DNA, the CDR3 is TGTGCCTGGACCCTAGGAGGACTTCTTAATGAAAAACTGTTTTTT. The chain joins TRBV30 to TRBJ1-4, with D hard to call. There are 15 residues in the CDR3. The germline V gene encodes CDR1 GTSNPN and CDR2 SVGIG (reference sequence). V lost 4 bases to trimming and J lost 4 bases, with 16 bases between them. Together with reference TRBV30 and TRBJ1-4, the CDR3 gives the full variable domain: SQTIHQWPATLVQPVGSPLSLECTVEGTSNPNLYWYRQAAGRGLQLLFYSVGIGQISSEVPQNLSASRPQDRQFILSSKKLLLSDSGFYLCAWTLGGLLNEKLFFGSGTQLSVL.

The chain couples TRBV28 to TRBJ2-7; tentatively, D is TRBD2 (5 bases). V gave up 2 bases and J gave up 3 bases, with 14 bases separating them. Per the germline V gene, CDR1 is MDHEN and CDR2 is SYDVKM. The CDR3 totals 15 residues. The CDR3 region has the DNA TGTGCCAGCAGTTTAAGAGGTCGGGAAATCTACGAGCAGTACTTC. Translation gives CASSLRGREIYEQYF.

This chain links TRBV5-1 with TRBJ2-7; D unresolved. There are 13 residues in the CDR3. Trimming stripped 3 bases from V and 0 bases from J, with 7 bases between. Germline V gene lookup returns CDR1 SGHRS and CDR2 YFSETQ. CDR3 nucleotide sequence: TGCGCCAGCAGCTCCGACACCTCCTACGAGCAGTACTTC. This sequence encodes CASSSDTSYEQYF.

The V call is TRBV19, the J call TRBJ2-1; D may be TRBD1 (6 bases). Germline lookup yields CDR1 LNHDA and CDR2 SQIVND (reference sequence). This CDR3 is built from 17 residues. V lost 9 bases to trimming and J lost 6 bases, with 27 bases between them. The CDR3 coding sequence is TGTGCCAGCACCGACTCCCTTACCGGGACACCCCCCAATGAGCAGTTCTTC. As protein: CASTDSLTGTPPNEQFF.

The V gene is TRBV7-3, the J gene TRBJ2-7; a possible D gene is TRBD2 (6 bases). Germline CDR1 and CDR2: SGHTA and FQGTGA. The CDR3 totals 17 residues. The V end lost 4 bases, the J end lost 6 bases, and 25 bases lay between the germline ends. In nucleotides, the CDR3 is TGTGCCAGCAGCTCCGGGACTCCAACCCGCCTAGGCTCCGAGCAGTACTTC. It encodes CASSSGTPTRLGSEQYF. Together with reference TRBV7-3 and TRBJ2-7, the CDR3 gives the full variable domain: GAGVSQTPSNKVTEKGKYVELRCDPISGHTALYWYRQSLGQGPEFLIYFQGTGAADDSGLPNDRFFAVRPEGSVSTLKIQRTERGDSAVYLCASSSGTPTRLGSEQYFGPGTRLTVT.

The chain has TRBV7-9 and TRBJ2-1; 9 bases align to TRBD2. Germline trimming cut 5 bases from V and 0 bases from J; bases unmatched to any gene: 5. The CDR3 runs to 16 residues. Germline values: CDR1 SEHNR, CDR2 FQNEAQ (reference sequence). CDR3 bases: TGTGCCAGCAGCCCGCTTAGCGGGAGCTCCTACAATGAGCAGTTCTTC. This codes for CASSPLSGSSYNEQFF.

The V and J genes are TRBV11-2 and TRBJ2-2; 7 bases map to TRBD2. The CDR3 length is 17 residues. Germline V gives CDR1 SGHAT, CDR2 FQNNGV. Trimming took 5 bases from V and 1 from J; bases not matched to a gene: 10. The CDR3 DNA is TGTGCCAGCAGCCACTATAGGACTAGGGTGAACACCGGGGAGCTGTTTTTT. This sequence encodes CASSHYRTRVNTGELFF.

The chain uses TRBV15 and TRBJ2-7; maybe TRBD1 (6 bases). This CDR3 has 14 amino acids. Germline-derived CDR1 and CDR2 are LNHNV and YYDKDF (reference sequence). Trimming removed 5 bases at V and 0 bases at J, with 11 bases between. The DNA for the CDR3 is TGTGCCACCAGCTCGCGACAGGCCTCCTACGAGCAGTACTTC. Translating gives CATSSRQASYEQYF.

The genes are TRBV5-1 and TRBJ2-3; no firm D call. Germline-derived CDR1 and CDR2 are SGHRS and YFSETQ. This CDR3 has 13 residues. Trimming stripped 0 bases from V and 4 bases from J, with 6 bases between. In DNA form, the CDR3 reads TGCGCCAGCAGCTTGGCCCCCTCAGATACGCAGTATTTT. Encoded protein: CASSLAPSDTQYF.

CDR3: CASSRTGTSYNEQFF. For the CDR3, the DNA is TGCGCCAGCAGCAGAACCGGGACTAGCTACAATGAGCAGTTCTTC. The gene calls are TRBV5-1 and TRBJ2-1; TRBD2 aligns across 8 bases. The CDR3 is 15 residues long. Losses at the gene ends were 4 bases for V and 3 bases for J; bases not matched to a gene: 6. Germline values: CDR1 SGHRS, CDR2 YFSETQ.

The chain uses TRBV7-9 and TRBJ2-3; D unresolved. V was trimmed by 5 bases and J by 0 bases, leaving 9 bases between them. Germline V gene lookup returns CDR1 SEHNR and CDR2 FQNEAQ (reference sequence). There are 14 residues in the CDR3. Here the CDR3 reads CASSPAQSTDTQYF. CDR3 DNA sequence: TGTGCCAGCAGCCCCGCCCAGAGCACAGATACGCAGTATTTT.

This chain uses TRBV7-8 with TRBJ2-7; the D is unclear. The germline V gene has CDR1 SGHVS and CDR2 FQNEAQ. This CDR3 is built from 15 residues. Deletions cut 5 bases from V and 1 base from J, with 15 bases between. The CDR3 loop is CASSLMMGASYEQYF. The DNA of the CDR3 is TGTGCCAGCAGCCTCATGATGGGCGCTTCCTACGAGCAGTACTTC. The full variable domain, rest sourced from reference TRBV7-8 and TRBJ2-7, is GAGVSQSPRYKVAKRGQDVALRCDPISGHVSLFWYQQALGQGPEFLTYFQNEAQLDKSGLPSDRFFAERPEGSVSTLKIQRTQQEDSAVYLCASSLMMGASYEQYFGPGTRLTVT.

The rearrangement joins TRBV7-8 to TRBJ1-2; D possibly corresponds to TRBD1 (5 bases). Germline V gene lookup returns CDR1 SGHVS and CDR2 FQNEAQ. The CDR3 runs to 12 residues. V was trimmed by 8 bases and J by 5 bases, leaving 12 bases between them. The CDR3 DNA reads TGTGCCAGCTTATCCCGGGGGTATGGCTACACCTTC. Encoded protein: CASLSRGYGYTF.

The CDR3 bases are TGTGCCAAGATAGGGGGCAACTATGGCTACACCTTC. Residues: CAKIGGNYGYTF. V and J are TRBV30 and TRBJ1-2; 7 nucleotides agree with TRBD1. With 8 bases clipped from V and 2 bases from J, the junction kept 5 bases outside the gene matches. Germline CDR1 is GTSNPN and CDR2 is SVGIG (reference sequence). The CDR3 extends over 12 amino acids.

This rearrangement joins TRBV5-1 to TRBJ2-7; 13 bases match TRBD2. This CDR3 is built from 20 residues. The junction had 19 bases not matched to a gene; V was cut back by 4 bases and J by 3 bases. Germline values: CDR1 SGHRS, CDR2 YFSETQ. The CDR3 coding sequence is TGCGCCAGCAGCGGGGTGGAATATGGACTAGCGGGGGATGAACGCTACGAGCAGTACTTC. Encoded protein: CASSGVEYGLAGDERYEQYF.

This clone was seen a handful of times. The chain uses TRBV13 and TRBJ1-1; D may be TRBD1 (6 bases). The V gene's germline CDR1 is PRHDT and CDR2 FYEKMQ (reference sequence). V was shortened by 5 bases and J by 0 bases, with 13 bases between the two germline ends. CDR3 length: 15 amino acids. The CDR3 coding sequence is TGTGCCAGCAGCGCTTACAGGGCCATGAACACTGAAGCTTTCTTT. This translates into CASSAYRAMNTEAFF.

The chain is built from TRBV28 and TRBJ2-3; maybe TRBD2 (5 bases). The CDR3 length is 14 residues. V was pared by 8 bases and J by 1 base, with 13 bases between. CDR1 is MDHEN and CDR2 is SYDVKM in the germline V gene. The CDR3 loop reads CASEIERGTDTQYF. DNA of the CDR3: TGTGCCAGCGAGATAGAGAGGGGCACAGATACGCAGTATTTT.

This clone was observed a handful of times. This chain connects TRBV27 to TRBJ2-3, with 10 bases aligning to TRBD2. V gave up 3 bases and J gave up 5 bases; unmatched junction bases: 5. The CDR3 loop spans 15 amino acids. Germline CDR1 is MNHEY and CDR2 is SMNVEV (reference sequence). CDR3 loop: CASSLEAGGKDTQYF. For the CDR3, the DNA is TGTGCCAGCAGTTTGGAAGCGGGGGGGAAAGATACGCAGTATTTT.

The rearrangement links TRBV28 to TRBJ2-1; TRBD1 might be the D (6 bases). This CDR3 has 13 amino acids. Germline V lookup: CDR1 MDHEN, CDR2 SYDVKM. Trimming stripped 3 bases from V and 9 bases from J, with 12 bases between. CDR3 in DNA: TGTGCCAGCAGTTTTGTGGGGGCGGTTGAGCAGTTCTTC. This translates into CASSFVGAVEQFF.

J is TRBJ2-5 and V is TRBV28; TRBD2 matches 8 bases. The CDR3 is 13 residues long. V trimming: 10 bases; J trimming: 3 bases; junction bases outside the gene matches: 7. Germline values: CDR1 MDHEN, CDR2 SYDVKM. The CDR3 DNA follows: TGTGCCATCTCCCCGGGAGGGGAAGAGACCCAGTACTTC. It codes for CAISPGGEETQYF.

V is TRBV6-6 and J is TRBJ2-1; 10 bases align to TRBD2. V was clipped by 7 bases and J by 8 bases; unmatched bases: 8. The CDR3 has 14 amino acids. Germline V gene data show CDR1 as MNHNY and CDR2 as SVGAGI (reference sequence). The CDR3 nucleotides are TGTGCCAGCACTCCTAGCGGGAGATACCATGAGCAGTTCTTC. This sequence encodes CASTPSGRYHEQFF.

The chain combines TRBV10-1 with TRBJ2-2; possible D gene TRBD1, 7 bases. Germline CDR1 WNHNN, CDR2 SYGVQD (reference sequence). The CDR3 sequence is 13 residues long. V shed 5 bases and J shed 5 bases, with 9 bases lying between them. The CDR3: CASSPGGTGELFF. CDR3 nucleotides: TGCGCCAGCAGTCCAGGGGGGACCGGGGAGCTGTTTTTT.